Each of the 22 T cell receptor beta chains below was sequenced from the same sample in a study of cytomegalovirus exposure and HLA in healthy donors. Primers included in the PCR were 60 Vbeta and 13 Jbeta primers. Assay: immunoSEQ multiplex PCR; the TCRdb copy retains only in-frame clones and omits some. The table has 270,000 or so clones, 70% to 90% seen once. What was sequenced was PBMCs. Every receptor here comes from a man aged 35 to 55 in good health and CMV-seropositive.

This clone was counted between two and nine times. The identical CDR3 is also encoded by other nucleotide sequences in the sample. The chain combines TRBV4-3 with TRBJ2-3, with 11 bases fitting TRBD2. The CDR3 sequence is 17 residues long. V trimming: 0 bases; J trimming: 6 bases; junction bases outside the gene matches: 8. CDR1 and CDR2 (germline): LGHNA, YSLEER. The CDR3 DNA follows: TGCGCCAGCAGCCAAGATCGGCGTCTAGCGGGAGGCGATACGCAGTATTTT. This encodes CASSQDRRLAGGDTQYF.

The chain joins TRBV10-3 to TRBJ2-5, with 7 bases fitting TRBD2. From germline, CDR1 is ENHRY and CDR2 SYGVKD. CDR3 size: 15 residues. V was clipped by 4 bases and J by 5 bases; unmatched bases: 10. The CDR3 nucleotides read TGTGCCATCAGTGGAGAGTCAGCGGGGTGGGAGACCCAGTACTTC. Encoded protein: CAISGESAGWETQYF.

The chain employs TRBV19 and TRBJ2-5; no clear D. TRBJ2-7 matches the DNA end more closely, so the J call is doubtful. Germline CDR1 is LNHDA and CDR2 is SQIVND (reference sequence). The CDR3 runs 11 residues. The CDR3 bases are TGTGCCAGTTCGAATTCCTACGAGCAGTACTTC. Protein: CASSNSYEQYF.

The CDR3 loop is CASSYSLRGEKLFF. As DNA, the CDR3 is TGTGCCAGCAGTTACTCCCTTCGGGGTGAAAAACTGTTTTTT. The V gene is TRBV6-5, the J gene TRBJ1-4; D is unresolved. The length of the CDR3 is 14 residues. CDR1 and CDR2 (germline): MNHEY, SVGAGI. V gave up 0 bases and J gave up 7 bases, with 9 bases separating them.

This clone occurred a few times. The junction departs from germline at one end; a sequencing error may be responsible. The CDR3 DNA sequence: TGTGCTAGCAGCTCCGTCCGGGCTAGCGGGGTAACCTACGAGCAGTACTTC. As protein: CASSSVRASGVTYEQYF. The chain employs TRBV7-7 and TRBJ2-7, with TRBD2 identical over 9 bases. The CDR3 has 17 residues. Germline V gene lookup returns CDR1 SSHAT and CDR2 FNYEAQ (reference sequence). The full variable domain, in which reference TRBV7-7 and TRBJ2-7 provide the parts outside the CDR3, is GAGVSQSPRYKVTKRGQDVTLRCDPISSHATLYWYQQALGQGPEFLTYFNYEAQPDKSGLPSDRFSAERPEGSISTLTIQRTEQRDSAMYRCASSSVRASGVTYEQYFGPGTRLTVT.

Only a few counts were recorded for this clone. CDR3 residues: CASSPPEQGTYEQYF. In DNA, the CDR3 is TGTGCCAGCTCCCCGCCTGAACAGGGAACCTACGAGCAGTACTTC. This sequence joins TRBV18 and TRBJ2-7, with TRBD1 as a possible D gene (6 bases). Germline loops: CDR1 KGHSH, CDR2 LQKENI. The CDR3 extends over 15 amino acids. V lost 6 bases to trimming and J lost 2 bases, with 17 bases between them.

A note on this clone: Additional DNA sequences in this sample encode the identical CDR3. The chain uses TRBV29-1 and TRBJ2-7, with no clear D. This CDR3 spans 12 amino acids. Trimming left V 1 base short and J 0 bases short, with 4 bases between. CDR1 and CDR2 (germline): SQVTM, ANQGSEA. The CDR3 reads CSVEGLSYEQYF. The DNA of the CDR3 is TGCAGCGTTGAAGGTCTCTCCTACGAGCAGTACTTC.

The chain combines TRBV19 with TRBJ2-3; TRBD2 aligns across 10 bases. The ends lost 5 bases at V and 2 bases at J; junction bases unmatched: 7. The CDR3 has 16 residues. Germline V gives CDR1 LNHDA, CDR2 SQIVND (reference sequence). CDR3 DNA: TGTGCCAGTAGTTCTCGGACTAGCGGATACACAGATACGCAGTATTTT. Translation gives CASSSRTSGYTDTQYF. The variable domain in full, with the rest retrieved from reference TRBV19 and TRBJ2-3, is DGGITQSPKYLFRKEGQNVTLSCEQNLNHDAMYWYRQDPGQGLRLIYYSQIVNDFQKGDIAEGYSVSREKKESFPLTVTSAQKNPTAFYLCASSSRTSGYTDTQYFGPGTRLTVL.

The gene calls are TRBV27 and TRBJ1-2; D not certain. The CDR3 covers 14 residues. Germline assignment: CDR1 MNHEY and CDR2 SMNVEV (reference sequence). The V end lost 5 bases, the J end lost 8 bases, and 18 bases lay between the germline ends. Written as DNA, the CDR3 is TGTGCCAGCAGTCCGGCCCCGGAGCGGAGCGGCTACACCTTC. Translated, it gives CASSPAPERSGYTF.

The rearrangement uses TRBV7-2 and TRBJ1-1, with no clear D. This CDR3 has 13 residues. Germline V gene lookup returns CDR1 SGHTA and CDR2 FQGNSA. Trimming pared 5 bases from V and 2 bases from J, leaving 9 bases between. The CDR3 spells CASSDRTNTEAFF. The CDR3 DNA sequence: TGTGCCAGCAGCGACCGGACTAACACTGAAGCTTTCTTT. The variable domain in full, completed from reference TRBV7-2 and TRBJ1-1, reads GAGVSQSPSNKVTEKGKDVELRCDPISGHTALYWYRQSLGQGLEFLIYFQGNSAPDKSGLPSDRFSAERTGGSVSTLTIQRTQQEDSAVYLCASSDRTNTEAFFGQGTRLTVV.

In DNA form, the CDR3 reads TGTGCCAGCAGTTATGAGGGCTACGAGCAGTACTTC. This translates into CASSYEGYEQYF. J is TRBJ2-5 and V is TRBV6-6; weak D call: TRBD2 (5 bases). The J call may be faulty, since TRBJ2-7 better matches the DNA end. Germline CDR1 is MNHNY and CDR2 is SVGAGI (reference sequence). The CDR3 runs 12 residues.

This clone appeared a few times. V usage is TRBV10-2 and J usage is TRBJ2-7; tentatively, D is TRBD2 (5 bases). This CDR3 spans 11 amino acids. V was trimmed by 2 bases and J by 6 bases, leaving 5 bases between them. Looked up from germline, CDR1 is WSHSY and CDR2 is SAAADI. CDR3 sequence reads: CASSEGLEQYF. CDR3 DNA sequence: TGCGCCAGCAGTGAGGGACTCGAGCAGTACTTC.

The rearrangement joins TRBV19 to TRBJ2-7; TRBD1 matches at 9 bases. This CDR3 spans 14 amino acids. With 4 bases clipped from V and 3 bases from J, the junction kept 4 bases outside the gene matches. Germline V CDR1 and CDR2: LNHDA, SQIVND (reference sequence). The CDR3 nucleotides read TGTGCCAGTAGTAGCGGGACAGGGTACTACGAGCAGTACTTC. Amino acid sequence: CASSSGTGYYEQYF.

The chain recombines TRBV19 with TRBJ1-4; D is perhaps TRBD1 (5 bases). The germline V and J ends were trimmed by 7 bases and 7 bases, with 13 bases remaining between them. Germline V gene data show CDR1 as LNHDA and CDR2 as SQIVND (reference sequence). This CDR3 is 13 amino acids long. For the CDR3, the DNA is TGTGCCAGTAAAAGGGAGGGGATTGAAAAACTGTTTTTT. Amino acid sequence: CASKREGIEKLFF.

CDR3 coding DNA: TGCGCCAGCAGCTTGTTGGCCTTTAGGACTAGCGGGGCAGAGACCCAGTACTTC. This gives the protein CASSLLAFRTSGAETQYF. The chain carries TRBV5-1 and TRBJ2-5, with TRBD2 identical over 12 bases. This CDR3 has 18 residues. Germline lookup yields CDR1 SGHRS and CDR2 YFSETQ. With V trimmed by 1 base and J by 4 bases, 11 bases remained unmatched.

The rearrangement uses TRBV29-1 and TRBJ2-1; D is uncertain. Deletions cut 7 bases from V and 10 bases from J, with 17 bases between. The CDR3 runs to 12 residues. CDR1 SQVTM and CDR2 ANQGSEA come from the germline V gene. CDR3 DNA sequence: TGCAGCGCTGTGAGCTCGGGTGAAGAGCAGTTCTTC. The encoded protein is CSAVSSGEEQFF.

The V call is TRBV27, the J call TRBJ1-5; the D gene is possibly TRBD1 (6 bases). This CDR3 is built from 14 residues. Trimming took 3 bases from V and 7 from J, leaving 13 bases between them. The germline gives CDR1 MNHEY, CDR2 SMNVEV (reference sequence). CDR3 in amino acids: CASSLGGAGQPQHF. The CDR3 nucleotides read TGTGCCAGCAGTTTGGGGGGGGCCGGGCAGCCCCAGCATTTT.

V usage is TRBV6-1 and J usage is TRBJ1-1, with D possibly TRBD1 on 6 matching bases. Germline V gene lookup returns CDR1 MNHNS and CDR2 SASEGT. Deletions cut 0 bases from V and 0 bases from J, with 20 bases between. CDR3 size: 19 residues. CDR3 in amino acids: CASSEAPTTGLGVNTEAFF. Written as DNA, the CDR3 is TGTGCCAGCAGTGAAGCCCCCACCACAGGGTTGGGGGTGAACACTGAAGCTTTCTTT.

This clone appeared once. The chain carries TRBV19 and TRBJ2-7; maybe TRBD1 (6 bases). V dropped 4 bases and J dropped 3 bases, with 13 bases sitting between them. Germline V gene data show CDR1 as LNHDA and CDR2 as SQIVND (reference sequence). This CDR3 region has 14 residues. This CDR3 is CASSRWSGDYEQYF. CDR3 sequence (DNA): TGTGCCAGTAGTAGGTGGTCAGGGGACTACGAGCAGTACTTC.

V usage is TRBV7-2 and J usage is TRBJ2-7, with D possibly being TRBD1 (6 bases). The germline V gene encodes CDR1 SGHTA and CDR2 FQGNSA. The CDR3 totals 15 residues. The V end lost 6 bases, the J end lost 4 bases, and 19 bases lay between the germline ends. The CDR3 sequence is CASSIGAGAMYEQYF. The CDR3, as DNA: TGTGCCAGCAGTATAGGGGCAGGGGCAATGTACGAGCAGTACTTC.

The chain employs TRBV7-9 and TRBJ2-2; 7 bases map to TRBD2. This CDR3 contains 16 residues. CDR1 is SEHNR, CDR2 FQNEAQ, per germline (reference sequence). The V segment lost 7 bases and the J segment 4 bases; nucleotides outside the gene matches: 12. The CDR3 region is CASIGGRRELTGELFF. The CDR3 coding sequence is TGTGCCAGCATCGGCGGTAGGCGGGAGCTCACCGGGGAGCTGTTTTTT.

The gene calls are TRBV4-3 and TRBJ2-2, with D perhaps matching TRBD1 (5 bases). Trimming stripped 4 bases from V and 0 bases from J, with 15 bases between. This CDR3 has 17 amino acids. In germline, CDR1 is LGHNA, CDR2 YSLEER. CDR3: CASSPPEDIANTGELFF. The CDR3 coding sequence is TGCGCCAGCAGCCCTCCCGAGGACATTGCGAACACCGGGGAGCTGTTTTTT.